In its sample, the clone carrying this T cell receptor beta chain was seen many times. Separate cDNA molecules received unique molecular identifiers, which the library attached to them. From the RACE reads, TCRdb called clonotypes with MiXCR, one entry per CDR3 protein. This table has about 40,000 distinct CDR3 sequences, roughly a tenth appearing once. Trimming removed 6 bases from V and 1 base from J; junction bases left unmatched: 5. The CDR3 has 13 residues. Looked up from germline, CDR1 is DFQATT and CDR2 is SNEGSKA (reference sequence). These data belong to a study of human T cells and chemical hapten exposure. Study background: 0.01% DPC was applied to the upper back in patch tests, which were read at 6 days.

Stated time point: pre-sensitization, week 0. Treatment reported: therapeutic diphenylcyclopropenone sensitization with weekly scalp DPC. Those who donated were patients with alopecia, 18 to 70 years of age, and suitable for DPC. The material sequenced was whole blood, taken in connection with sensitization to the hapten diphenylcyclopropenone (DPC). The sequence was collected from a young man with alopecia areata. Some clones in this sample may be carry-over from other donors' samples. The chain employs TRBV20-1 and TRBJ2-7, with TRBD1 matching 8 bases. For the CDR3, the DNA is TGCAGTGCCGCAGGGGGCGCTTCCTACGAGCAGTACGTC. It yields the protein CSAAGGASYEQYV.